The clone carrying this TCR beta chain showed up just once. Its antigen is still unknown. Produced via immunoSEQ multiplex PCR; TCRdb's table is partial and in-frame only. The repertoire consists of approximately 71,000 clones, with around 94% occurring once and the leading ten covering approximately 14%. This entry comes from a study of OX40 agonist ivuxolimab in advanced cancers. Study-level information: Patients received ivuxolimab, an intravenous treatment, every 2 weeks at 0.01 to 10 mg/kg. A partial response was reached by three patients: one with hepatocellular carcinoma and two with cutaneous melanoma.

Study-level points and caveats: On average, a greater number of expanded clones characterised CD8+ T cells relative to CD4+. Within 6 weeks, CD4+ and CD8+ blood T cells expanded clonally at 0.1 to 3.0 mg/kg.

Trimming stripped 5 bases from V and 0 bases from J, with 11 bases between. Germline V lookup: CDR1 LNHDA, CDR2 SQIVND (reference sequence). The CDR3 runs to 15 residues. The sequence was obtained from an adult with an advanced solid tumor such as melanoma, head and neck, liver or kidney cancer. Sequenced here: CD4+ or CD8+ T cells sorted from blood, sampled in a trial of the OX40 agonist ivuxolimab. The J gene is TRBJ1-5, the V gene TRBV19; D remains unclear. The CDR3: CASSGVYYSNQPQHF. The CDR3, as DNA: TGTGCCAGTAGTGGAGTTTATTATAGCAATCAGCCCCAGCATTTT.